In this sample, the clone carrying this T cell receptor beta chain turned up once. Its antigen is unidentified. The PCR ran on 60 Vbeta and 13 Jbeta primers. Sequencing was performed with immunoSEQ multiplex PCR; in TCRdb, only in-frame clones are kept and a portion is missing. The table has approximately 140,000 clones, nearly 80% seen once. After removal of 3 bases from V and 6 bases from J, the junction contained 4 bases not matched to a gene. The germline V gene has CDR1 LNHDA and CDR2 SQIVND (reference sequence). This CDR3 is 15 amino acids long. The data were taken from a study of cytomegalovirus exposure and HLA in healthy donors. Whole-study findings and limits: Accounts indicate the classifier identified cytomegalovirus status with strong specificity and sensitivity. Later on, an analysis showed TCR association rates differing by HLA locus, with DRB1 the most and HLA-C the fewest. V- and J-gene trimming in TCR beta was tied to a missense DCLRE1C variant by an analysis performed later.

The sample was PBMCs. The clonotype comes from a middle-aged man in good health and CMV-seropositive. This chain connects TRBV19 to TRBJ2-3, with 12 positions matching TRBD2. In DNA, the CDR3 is TGTGCCAGTAGTATGACTAGCGGGAGCGGGGATACGCAGTATTTT. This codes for CASSMTSGSGDTQYF.